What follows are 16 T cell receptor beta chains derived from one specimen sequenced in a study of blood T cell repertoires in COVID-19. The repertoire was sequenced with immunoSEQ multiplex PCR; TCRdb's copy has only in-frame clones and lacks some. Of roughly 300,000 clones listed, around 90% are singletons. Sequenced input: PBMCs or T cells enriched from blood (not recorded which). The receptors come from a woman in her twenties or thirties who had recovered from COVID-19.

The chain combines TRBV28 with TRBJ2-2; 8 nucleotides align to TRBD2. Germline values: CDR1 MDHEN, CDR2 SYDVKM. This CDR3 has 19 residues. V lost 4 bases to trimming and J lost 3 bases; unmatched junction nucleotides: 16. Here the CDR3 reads CASSSSPVLPAGDTGELFF. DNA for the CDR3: TGTGCCAGCAGTTCCTCCCCCGTTTTACCAGCGGGGGACACCGGGGAGCTGTTTTTT.

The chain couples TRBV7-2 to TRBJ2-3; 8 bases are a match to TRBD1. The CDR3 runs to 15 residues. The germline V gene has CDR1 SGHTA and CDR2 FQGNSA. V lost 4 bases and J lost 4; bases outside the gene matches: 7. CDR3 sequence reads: CASSYWQGAADTQYF. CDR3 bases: TGTGCCAGCAGCTATTGGCAGGGGGCCGCAGATACGCAGTATTTT. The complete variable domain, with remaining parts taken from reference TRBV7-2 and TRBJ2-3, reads GAGVSQSPSNKVTEKGKDVELRCDPISGHTALYWYRQSLGQGLEFLIYFQGNSAPDKSGLPSDRFSAERTGGSVSTLTIQRTQQEDSAVYLCASSYWQGAADTQYFGPGTRLTVL.

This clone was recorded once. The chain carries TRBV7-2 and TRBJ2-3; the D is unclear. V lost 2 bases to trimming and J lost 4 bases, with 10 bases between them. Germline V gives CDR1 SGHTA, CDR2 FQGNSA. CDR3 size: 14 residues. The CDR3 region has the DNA TGTGCCAGCAGCTTAAATAGTCCCCCAGATACGCAGTATTTT. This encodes CASSLNSPPDTQYF.

CDR3 nucleotides: TGTGCCAGTAGTATATGGCCGGGACTCTCTGGGGCCAACGTCCTGACTTTC. As protein: CASSIWPGLSGANVLTF. This chain uses TRBV19 with TRBJ2-6; a possible D gene is TRBD2 (6 bases). This CDR3 has 17 amino acids. The V and J ends lost 2 bases and 0 bases respectively, with 11 bases between them. Looked up from germline, CDR1 is LNHDA and CDR2 is SQIVND (reference sequence). Using reference TRBV19 and TRBJ2-6 for the parts outside the CDR3, the full variable domain is DGGITQSPKYLFRKEGQNVTLSCEQNLNHDAMYWYRQDPGQGLRLIYYSQIVNDFQKGDIAEGYSVSREKKESFPLTVTSAQKNPTAFYLCASSIWPGLSGANVLTFGAGSRLTVL.

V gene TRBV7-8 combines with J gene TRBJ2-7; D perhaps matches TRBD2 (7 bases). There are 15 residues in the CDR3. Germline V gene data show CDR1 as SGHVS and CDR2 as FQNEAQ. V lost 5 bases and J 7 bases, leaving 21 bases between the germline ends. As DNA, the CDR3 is TGTGCCAGCAGCGGGGGGGCGAGCGGCAACGGGGAGCAGTACTTC. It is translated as CASSGGASGNGEQYF.

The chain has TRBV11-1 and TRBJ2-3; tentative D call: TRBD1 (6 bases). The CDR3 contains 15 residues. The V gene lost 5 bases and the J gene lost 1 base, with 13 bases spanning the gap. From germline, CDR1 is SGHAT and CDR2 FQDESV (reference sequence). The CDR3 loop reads CASSHPGHRTDTQYF. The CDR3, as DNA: TGTGCCAGCAGCCACCCGGGACATCGCACAGATACGCAGTATTTT.

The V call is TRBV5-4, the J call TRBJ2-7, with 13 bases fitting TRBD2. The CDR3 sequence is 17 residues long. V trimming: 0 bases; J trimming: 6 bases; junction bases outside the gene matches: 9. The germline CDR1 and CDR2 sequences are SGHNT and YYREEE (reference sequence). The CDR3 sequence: CASSLGLAGGPAPEQYF. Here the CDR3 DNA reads TGTGCCAGCAGCTTGGGACTAGCGGGAGGCCCGGCTCCCGAGCAGTACTTC.

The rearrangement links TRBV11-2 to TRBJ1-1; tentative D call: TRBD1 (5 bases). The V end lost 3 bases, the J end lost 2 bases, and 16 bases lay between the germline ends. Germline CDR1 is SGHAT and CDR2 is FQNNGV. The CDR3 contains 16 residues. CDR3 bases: TGTGCCAGCAGCTTCCAGGGTAAAGCCATCAACACTGAAGCTTTCTTT. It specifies CASSFQGKAINTEAFF.

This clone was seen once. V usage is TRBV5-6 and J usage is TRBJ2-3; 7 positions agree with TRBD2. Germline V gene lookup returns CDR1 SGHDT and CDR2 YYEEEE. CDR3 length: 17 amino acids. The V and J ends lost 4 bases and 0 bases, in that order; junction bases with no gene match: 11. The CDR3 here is CASSDVAGAISTDTQYF. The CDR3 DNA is TGTGCCAGCAGCGACGTGGCGGGAGCAATTAGCACAGATACGCAGTATTTT.

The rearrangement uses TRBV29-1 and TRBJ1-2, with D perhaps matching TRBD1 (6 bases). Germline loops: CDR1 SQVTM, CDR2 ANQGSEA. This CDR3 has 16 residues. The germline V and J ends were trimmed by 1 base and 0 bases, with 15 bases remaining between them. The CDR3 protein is CSVEVQGTWANYGYTF. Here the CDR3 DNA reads TGCAGCGTTGAAGTACAGGGAACGTGGGCTAACTATGGCTACACCTTC. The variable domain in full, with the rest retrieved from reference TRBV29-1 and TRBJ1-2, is SAVISQKPSRDICQRGTSLTIQCQVDSQVTMMFWYRQQPGQSLTLIATANQGSEATYESGFVIDKFPISRPNLTFSTLTVSNMSPEDSSIYLCSVEVQGTWANYGYTFGSGTRLTVV.

CDR3 nucleotides: TGTGCCAGCAGCCAAGAAATGGGAGCGGGGTACAATGAGCAGTTCTTC. Protein sequence: CASSQEMGAGYNEQFF. V usage is TRBV14 and J usage is TRBJ2-1; 7 bases match TRBD2. From germline, CDR1 is SGHDN and CDR2 FVKESK. This CDR3 spans 16 amino acids. After removal of 0 bases from V and 4 bases from J, the junction contained 6 bases not matched to a gene.

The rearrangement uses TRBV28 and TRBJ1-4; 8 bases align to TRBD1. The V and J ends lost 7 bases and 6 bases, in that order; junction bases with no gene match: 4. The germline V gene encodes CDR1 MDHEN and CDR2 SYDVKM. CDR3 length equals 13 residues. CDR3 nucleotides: TGTGCCAGCACCACAGGGGGAGATGAAAAACTGTTTTTT. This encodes CASTTGGDEKLFF.

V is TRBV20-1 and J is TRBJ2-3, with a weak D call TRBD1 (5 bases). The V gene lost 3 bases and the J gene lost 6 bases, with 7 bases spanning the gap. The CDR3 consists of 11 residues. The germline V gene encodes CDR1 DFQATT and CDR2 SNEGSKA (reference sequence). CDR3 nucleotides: TGCAGTGCTAGGGCAGGGGATACGCAGTATTTT. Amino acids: CSARAGDTQYF.

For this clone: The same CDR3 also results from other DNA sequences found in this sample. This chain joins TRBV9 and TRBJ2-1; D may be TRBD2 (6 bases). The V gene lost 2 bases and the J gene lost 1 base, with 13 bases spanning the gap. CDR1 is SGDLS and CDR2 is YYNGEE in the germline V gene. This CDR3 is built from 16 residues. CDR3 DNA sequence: TGTGCCAGCAGCGTTCTAGCCGGGGGATCCTACAATGAGCAGTTCTTC. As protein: CASSVLAGGSYNEQFF.

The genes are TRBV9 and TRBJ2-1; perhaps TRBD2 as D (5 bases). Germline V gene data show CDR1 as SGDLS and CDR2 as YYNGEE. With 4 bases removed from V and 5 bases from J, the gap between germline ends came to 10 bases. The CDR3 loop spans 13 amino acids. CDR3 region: CASSRDHNNEQFF. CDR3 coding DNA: TGTGCCAGCAGCCGGGATCATAACAATGAGCAGTTCTTC.

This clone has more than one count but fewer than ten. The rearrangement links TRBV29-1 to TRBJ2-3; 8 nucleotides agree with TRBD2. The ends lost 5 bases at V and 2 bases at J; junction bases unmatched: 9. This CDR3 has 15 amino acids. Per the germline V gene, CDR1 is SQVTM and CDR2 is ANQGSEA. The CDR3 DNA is TGCAGCGTTTCTCCAGGACTAGCCAACACAGATACGCAGTATTTT. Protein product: CSVSPGLANTDTQYF.